This T cell receptor (beta chain) derives from a study of blood T cell repertoires in COVID-19 (dated by TCRdb to 2020 to 2022). About the study as a whole: Samples from collaborators originated in the United States, Italy and Spain and spanned both the acute and convalescent phases of COVID-19. The material from the prospective study consisted of cDNA or gDNA derived from T cells, B-cell-depleted T cells, or PBMCs. The samples were drawn from two sources: the first 160 participants of the ongoing ImmuneRACE study, and 1,254 subjects contributed by 6 global collaborators. Sample metadata almost always included a de-identified subject ID, COVID-19 status, age in years and sex. The dataset comprised deeply sampled blood TCRbeta repertoires from subjects exposed to, actively infected with, or recovered from COVID-19. HLA class I and class II types, where available, came from metadata supplied by the sample provider rather than from assay-based typing. The repertoires were released in a freely available public database intended as a resource for research on the immune response to SARS-CoV-2. General study outcomes and caveats: Clinical and demographic metadata were provided uncurated, with the amount varying by source and participant.

TCRbeta CDR3 regions were amplified from genomic DNA using the immunoSEQ Assay, a bias-controlled multiplex PCR. Turning to the authors' computational methods: Nucleated cell counts per sample were estimated from amplification of reference gene primers within the assay. Sequence reads were collapsed and filtered to measure the absolute abundance of every unique TCRbeta CDR3 rearrangement. For each sample, productive Simpson clonality was calculated as the square root of Simpson's diversity index over productive rearrangements. Entries here come from immuneACCESS through TCRdb and include only in-frame sequences with V and J called. Some clones fail to appear in such tables; in the studies checked, an unresolved V gene covers under half of the shortfall, and the cause of the remainder is unknown. V, J and clone size are those of that table, while D and trimming were read from the DNA. The sample table holds 300,000 or so clones, of which about 82% were seen once. In total, the top ten clones hold around 4.2% of the sample.

The V end gives up 0 bases and the J end 6 bases, leaving 18 bases in the junction not matched to a gene. Counted from cysteine to phenylalanine, this CDR3 has 19 amino acids. The read is trimmed to its CDR3 DNA, 57 bases read in frame from base 1. Reading the germline V gene (reference sequence) gives CDR1 SGHNT and CDR2 YYREEE. Whole blood was collected in K2EDTA tubes by collaborating institutions according to the institutions' own protocols. For TCRbeta analysis, collaborators shipped samples as frozen whole blood, isolated PBMCs, or DNA extracted from either of those sample types. On this clone: This clone's antigen is unknown. The input lacks base qualities; no much larger clone sits a single base away.

This receptor was identified in a woman aged 45-65 years with active or convalescent COVID-19. The chain is made from TRBV5-4 and TRBJ2-7, with 10 bases matching TRBD2. Sequencing used peripheral blood. The encoded CDR3 is CASSLEVLAGDSLRGEQYF. The DNA reads as follows: TGTGCCAGCAGCTTGGAAGTGCTAGCGGGGGATTCCCTCCGAGGCGAGCAGTACTTC.